One TCR beta chain is described in this entry. The entry originates in a study of shared clonotypes between healthy human individuals. The authors distributed each subset's genomic DNA evenly over several immunoSEQ plates. TCRdb's table, derived via immunoSEQ multiplex PCR, lists solely in-frame clones and lacks some. This table has roughly 450,000 clones, 75% to 85% appearing once. Germline assignment: CDR1 MDHEN and CDR2 SYDVKM. The V segment lost 6 bases and the J segment 3 bases; nucleotides outside the gene matches: 10. The CDR3 length is 16 residues. The sample taken for sequencing was PBMCs. This receptor was identified in a woman aged 40-49 years in good health. Some clones in this sample may be carry-over from other donors' samples. The V gene is TRBV28, the J gene TRBJ2-1; 8 nucleotides match TRBD2. The CDR3 region is CASSTPAGGVYNEQFF. CDR3 nucleotides: TGTGCCAGCAGCACCCCCGCGGGGGGCGTCTACAATGAGCAGTTCTTC. Full variable domain (remainder filled in from reference TRBV28 and TRBJ2-1): DVKVTQSSRYLVKRTGEKVFLECVQDMDHENMFWYRQDPGLGLRLIYFSYDVKMKEKGDIPEGYSVSREKKERFSLILESASTNQTSMYLCASSTPAGGVYNEQFFGPGTRLTVL.